This record covers a single TCR beta chain. This sample was included in a study of blood T cells in healthy people across ages. Combining a sample-barcoded 5' primer with a J-beta primer mix, a second PCR ran for 7 to 11 cycles. TCRdb passed the 5' RACE reads through MiXCR, listing each CDR3 protein once. Of over a million distinct CDR3 sequences in the sample, 35% to 45% were seen once. The receptor's source is a woman aged 18-35 years in good health. Sequenced material: blood.

Here the CDR3 reads CSATIAGAAYEQYF. Written as DNA, the CDR3 is TGCAGTGCTACTATAGCGGGGGCGGCCTACGAGCAGTACTTC. The V call is TRBV20-1, the J call TRBJ2-7, with 9 nucleotides matching TRBD2. The CDR3 runs to 14 residues. The trim removed 4 bases at V and 2 bases at J, leaving 6 bases unmatched. Germline V gene sequence: CDR1 DFQATT, CDR2 SNEGSKA (reference sequence).